Each of the 17 T cell receptor beta chains below was sequenced from the same sample in a study of OX40 agonist ivuxolimab in advanced cancers. TCRdb keeps only in-frame clones here, not all; method: immunoSEQ multiplex PCR. The top ten clones hold 0.75% to 0.95% of a sample with 98,000 or so clones, 75% to 90% of them seen once. Sequenced material: CD4+ or CD8+ T cells sorted from blood, taken in a trial of the OX40 agonist ivuxolimab. The receptors derive from an adult with an advanced solid tumor such as melanoma, head and neck, liver or kidney cancer.

This sequence joins TRBV4-1 and TRBJ1-1; perhaps TRBD1 as D (6 bases). The CDR3 contains 15 residues. V lost 4 bases and J lost 5, with 17 bases in between. The V gene's germline CDR1 is MGHRA and CDR2 YSYEKL. The CDR3 bases are TGCGCCAGCAGCCGGCCCCGGGAGGGGGAGACTGAAGCTTTCTTT. Its protein is CASSRPREGETEAFF.

This chain uses TRBV4-1 with TRBJ2-1; 9 bases are a match to TRBD2. Unmatched junction bases numbered 10, after V lost 4 bases and J lost 9 bases. The CDR3 has 15 residues. Germline loops: CDR1 MGHRA, CDR2 YSYEKL. The CDR3 bases are TGCGCCAGCAGCCCTGGACTAGCGTGGGGTAGTGAGCAGTTCTTC. This codes for CASSPGLAWGSEQFF.

The chain combines TRBV30 with TRBJ2-1; possibly TRBD2 for D (5 bases). Trimming removed 3 bases from V and 6 bases from J, with 9 bases in between. The germline V gene has CDR1 GTSNPN and CDR2 SVGIG (reference sequence). The CDR3 contains 12 residues. CDR3 coding DNA: TGTGCCTGGAGGAACAGCGGCAATGAGCAGTTCTTC. Translation: CAWRNSGNEQFF.

The V and J genes are TRBV27 and TRBJ2-6; D gene unclear. Germline V lookup: CDR1 MNHEY, CDR2 SMNVEV (reference sequence). V was clipped by 3 bases and J by 1 base, with 4 bases between them. This CDR3 region has 14 residues. CDR3 sequence reads: CASSFGSGANVLTF. The DNA of the CDR3 is TGTGCCAGCAGTTTCGGGTCTGGGGCCAACGTCCTGACTTTC.

The chain uses TRBV7-9 and TRBJ1-5; 7 nucleotides line up with TRBD1. The V gene end was trimmed by 4 bases and the J gene end by 5 bases; junction bases not matched to a gene: 2. CDR1 is SEHNR, CDR2 FQNEAQ, per germline (reference sequence). This CDR3 is built from 13 residues. As DNA, the CDR3 is TGTGCCAGCAGCTCTGACAGGGATCAGCCCCAGCATTTT. Encoded protein: CASSSDRDQPQHF.

The chain recombines TRBV28 with TRBJ1-2; weak D call: TRBD1 (6 bases). Germline lookup yields CDR1 MDHEN and CDR2 SYDVKM. The V end was cut by 2 bases, the J end by 5 bases, with 12 bases between. The CDR3 loop spans 14 amino acids. The chain's CDR3 is CASSLPTGNYGYTF. The CDR3 DNA reads TGTGCCAGCAGTTTACCAACAGGGAATTATGGCTACACCTTC.

The chain combines TRBV30 with TRBJ1-2; D is perhaps TRBD1 (6 bases). In germline, CDR1 is GTSNPN, CDR2 SVGIG (reference sequence). The CDR3 has 15 residues. V lost 1 base, J lost 6 bases, and 18 bases lay in between. In DNA form, the CDR3 reads TGTGCCTGGAGTGCACGGGGGGGCAGGGGCAATGGCTACACCTTC. Amino acids: CAWSARGGRGNGYTF.

In its sample, this clone was seen a few times. The CDR3 loop is CASSAGDPGNEQFF. The CDR3 DNA sequence: TGTGCCAGCAGCGCGGGGGACCCGGGCAATGAGCAGTTCTTC. The chain uses TRBV7-3 and TRBJ2-1; 7 bases are a match to TRBD2. The germline V gene encodes CDR1 SGHTA and CDR2 FQGTGA. V shed 5 bases and J 6 bases; nucleotides not matched to a gene: 7. The CDR3 length is 14 residues.

The chain employs TRBV6-6 and TRBJ1-2; D ambiguous. This CDR3 region has 12 residues. Germline values: CDR1 MNHNY, CDR2 SVGAGI (reference sequence). The V end lost 5 bases, the J end lost 3 bases, and 7 bases lay between the germline ends. The CDR3 reads CASSVSDYGYTF. For the CDR3, the DNA is TGTGCCAGCAGTGTGTCTGACTATGGCTACACCTTC.

J is TRBJ2-2 and V is TRBV5-8, with TRBD2 as a possible D gene (6 bases). Germline CDR1 reads SGHTS; CDR2 reads YDEGEE. Trimming took 4 bases from V and 6 from J, leaving 19 bases between them. The CDR3 runs 16 residues. The CDR3 reads CASSRGSGSRPGELFF. CDR3 bases: TGTGCCAGCAGCCGGGGGTCCGGGAGCCGTCCCGGGGAGCTGTTTTTT.

This rearrangement joins TRBV11-1 to TRBJ2-3, with 7 bases identical to TRBD2. The CDR3 has 16 amino acids. Germline CDR1 is SGHAT and CDR2 is FQDESV (reference sequence). Trimming at V came to 5 bases and at J to 4 bases, leaving 12 bases not matched to a gene. DNA for the CDR3: TGTGCCAGCAGCCCCTCGGGGGGAGTATTTCCAGATACGCAGTATTTT. Translation gives CASSPSGGVFPDTQYF.

The rearrangement joins TRBV5-1 to TRBJ1-4; tentative D call: TRBD1 (6 bases). CDR1 is SGHRS and CDR2 is YFSETQ in the germline V gene. The CDR3 runs to 16 residues. V lost 1 base and J 5 bases, leaving 15 bases between the germline ends. DNA of the CDR3: TGCGCCAGCAGCTTGATTGGGGGCAGAGAAAATGAAAAACTGTTTTTT. It codes for CASSLIGGRENEKLFF.

The CDR3 protein is CASSFNSAEQFF. CDR3 nucleotides: TGCGCCAGCAGTTTCAATTCGGCTGAGCAGTTCTTC. The J gene is TRBJ2-1, the V gene TRBV5-1; D is undetermined. Per the germline V gene, CDR1 is SGHRS and CDR2 is YFSETQ. There are 12 residues in the CDR3. V dropped 5 bases and J dropped 9 bases, with 12 bases sitting between them.

The chain has TRBV5-1 and TRBJ2-1; weak D call: TRBD2 (5 bases). The ends were cut back, 5 bases at V and 0 bases at J, with 9 bases in the middle. The CDR3 extends over 14 amino acids. Per the germline V gene, CDR1 is SGHRS and CDR2 is YFSETQ. This CDR3 reads CASSPGLSYNEQFF. CDR3 coding DNA: TGCGCCAGCAGTCCCGGACTCTCCTACAATGAGCAGTTCTTC.

The chain links TRBV28 to TRBJ1-5, with D perhaps matching TRBD1 (5 bases). This CDR3 contains 12 residues. CDR1 and CDR2 from the germline V gene are MDHEN and SYDVKM. V dropped 7 bases and J dropped 9 bases, with 13 bases sitting between them. The CDR3 bases are TGTGCCAGCACGGGGGGAGCTCTGCCCCAGCATTTT. As protein: CASTGGALPQHF.

V gene TRBV5-5 combines with J gene TRBJ2-5; maybe TRBD2 (5 bases). The ends were cut back, 0 bases at V and 5 bases at J, with 8 bases in the middle. Germline V lookup: CDR1 SGHKS, CDR2 YYEKEE (reference sequence). CDR3 size: 13 residues. The CDR3 DNA sequence: TGTGCCAGCAGCTTGGCGGGGTCCGAGACCCAGTACTTC. Its translation is CASSLAGSETQYF.

J is TRBJ2-3 and V is TRBV30; perhaps TRBD1 as D (5 bases). Germline V lookup: CDR1 GTSNPN, CDR2 SVGIG (reference sequence). The CDR3 has 13 amino acids. Trimming took 3 bases from V and 5 from J, leaving 12 bases between them. CDR3 amino acids: CAWSGRVGDTQYF. In DNA, the CDR3 is TGTGCCTGGAGCGGCAGGGTAGGAGATACGCAGTATTTT.